Presented here are 26 T cell receptor beta chains from one specimen sequenced in a study of cytomegalovirus exposure and HLA in healthy donors. PCR employed 60 Vbeta and 13 Jbeta primers. Using immunoSEQ multiplex PCR, the repertoire was profiled, and TCRdb retains in-frame clones only, with some absent. The repertoire includes 120,000 to 150,000 clones, roughly 80% of them detected once, and about 4.1% sits in the top ten. Sequenced sample: PBMCs. These receptors all stem from a woman aged 40 to 49 in good health and CMV-seropositive.

This clone was detected only once. This chain connects TRBV2 to TRBJ1-2; D perhaps matches TRBD1 (6 bases). The CDR3 is 16 amino acids. Germline values: CDR1 SNHLY, CDR2 FYNNEI. V was cut by 0 bases and J by 4 bases, with 15 bases left in between. The CDR3 is CASSEAGAGGAYGYTF. The CDR3 DNA follows: TGTGCCAGCAGTGAAGCGGGGGCGGGGGGGGCCTATGGCTACACCTTC.

The chain's CDR3 is CAWSGESSGNTIYF. The CDR3, as DNA: TGTGCCTGGAGTGGGGAGAGCTCTGGAAACACCATATATTTT. The chain links TRBV30 to TRBJ1-3; D gene ambiguous. The germline gives CDR1 GTSNPN, CDR2 SVGIG (reference sequence). Trimming cost V 1 base and J 0 bases, with 7 bases left between them. The CDR3 extends over 14 amino acids.

The V call is TRBV30, the J call TRBJ2-3; TRBD1 aligns across 10 bases. The CDR3 contains 13 residues. Germline CDR1 is GTSNPN and CDR2 is SVGIG (reference sequence). After removal of 7 bases from V and 5 bases from J, the junction contained 6 bases not matched to a gene. The CDR3 reads CAYRQGAGDTQYF. The CDR3 DNA sequence: TGTGCCTACCGACAGGGGGCTGGAGATACGCAGTATTTT.

The chain is built from TRBV15 and TRBJ1-1; D unclear. Germline CDR1 is LNHNV and CDR2 is YYDKDF (reference sequence). Trimming removed 4 bases at V and 8 bases at J, with 17 bases between. This CDR3 region has 14 residues. The CDR3, as DNA: TGTGCCACCAGCACCTTGGGAGGCCTAGAGGAAGCTTTCTTT. Amino acids: CATSTLGGLEEAFF. The variable domain in full, with the rest retrieved from reference TRBV15 and TRBJ1-1, is DAMVIQNPRYQVTQFGKPVTLSCSQTLNHNVMYWYQQKSSQAPKLLFHYYDKDFNNEADTPDNFQSRRPNTSFCFLDIRSPGLGDTAMYLCATSTLGGLEEAFFGQGTRLTVV.

The J gene is TRBJ2-7, the V gene TRBV6-5, with TRBD2 identical over 7 bases. Looked up from germline, CDR1 is MNHEY and CDR2 is SVGAGI. The V segment lost 3 bases and the J segment 4 bases; nucleotides outside the gene matches: 3. CDR3 length equals 13 residues. As DNA, the CDR3 is TGTGCCAGCAGTTATGCGGGAGCGTACGAGCAGTACTTC. It is translated as CASSYAGAYEQYF.

V usage is TRBV5-1 and J usage is TRBJ1-1; 7 bases are shared with TRBD1. The CDR3 has 14 amino acids. V trimming: 2 bases; J trimming: 12 bases; junction bases outside the gene matches: 13. CDR1 SGHRS and CDR2 YFSETQ come from the germline V gene. The CDR3 here is CASSFQLGTGETFF. CDR3 coding DNA: TGCGCCAGCAGCTTTCAGTTGGGAACAGGGGAAACTTTCTTT. The variable domain in full, with the rest retrieved from reference TRBV5-1 and TRBJ1-1, is KAGVTQTPRYLIKTRGQQVTLSCSPISGHRSVSWYQQTPGQGLQFLFEYFSETQRNKGNFPGRFSGRQFSNSRSEMNVSTLELGDSALYLCASSFQLGTGETFFGQGTRLTVV.

The chain is built from TRBV30 and TRBJ2-1, with 8 bases matching TRBD1. Germline trimming cut 3 bases from V and 14 bases from J; bases unmatched to any gene: 9. The CDR3 spans 12 residues. From germline, CDR1 is GTSNPN and CDR2 SVGIG (reference sequence). CDR3: CAWSPGGGQEFF. CDR3 bases: TGTGCCTGGAGCCCAGGAGGGGGACAGGAGTTCTTC.

The genes are TRBV2 and TRBJ2-3, with 15 nucleotides matching TRBD2. Germline CDR1 and CDR2: SNHLY and FYNNEI. The V gene end was trimmed by 8 bases and the J gene end by 7 bases; junction bases not matched to a gene: 4. The CDR3 is made up of 14 amino acids. This CDR3 reads CASRGLAGGNTQYF. The CDR3 nucleotides read TGTGCCAGCCGAGGACTAGCGGGGGGGAATACGCAGTATTTT.

The rearrangement uses TRBV5-1 and TRBJ1-1; D might be TRBD1 (5 bases). V was trimmed by 0 bases and J by 6 bases, leaving 15 bases between them. The CDR3 contains 15 residues. The germline V gene has CDR1 SGHRS and CDR2 YFSETQ. CDR3 nucleotide sequence: TGCGCCAGCAGCTTGGATGGCGATCCGGGGGCTGAAGCTTTCTTT. Its translation is CASSLDGDPGAEAFF.

This clone was counted only a few times. The chain joins TRBV5-1 to TRBJ1-1, with TRBD1 identical over 7 bases. CDR1 and CDR2 (germline): SGHRS, YFSETQ. This CDR3 region has 15 residues. The junction had 13 bases not matched to a gene; V was cut back by 1 base and J by 10 bases. CDR3 protein: CASSLRRDSPRGAFF. In nucleotides, the CDR3 is TGCGCCAGCAGCTTGCGCCGGGACAGCCCTCGAGGAGCTTTCTTT.

This sequence joins TRBV7-2 and TRBJ2-2, with D uncertain. This CDR3 is built from 15 residues. Per the germline V gene, CDR1 is SGHTA and CDR2 is FQGNSA. V was shortened by 5 bases and J by 2 bases, with 12 bases between the two germline ends. DNA for the CDR3: TGTGCCAGCAGCCCAAGTATAGTTAACACCGGGGAGCTGTTTTTT. It translates to CASSPSIVNTGELFF.

The rearrangement uses TRBV5-8 and TRBJ1-4; 7 bases are a match to TRBD1. CDR3 size: 15 residues. Germline assignment: CDR1 SGHTS and CDR2 YDEGEE. Trimming removed 4 bases from V and 8 bases from J; junction bases left unmatched: 11. The CDR3 reads CASSPKTGTGEKLFF. The CDR3 DNA reads as TGTGCCAGCAGCCCGAAGACAGGGACCGGCGAAAAACTGTTTTTT.

The gene calls are TRBV25-1 and TRBJ2-3; tentatively, D is TRBD2 (7 bases). The ends were cut back, 3 bases at V and 1 base at J, with 17 bases in the middle. CDR1 and CDR2 (germline): MGHDK, SYGVNS. The CDR3 length is 17 residues. CDR3 loop: CASSDPRGGLGTDTQYF. The CDR3 coding sequence is TGTGCCAGCAGTGATCCGAGGGGGGGGCTAGGCACAGATACGCAGTATTTT. The whole variable domain, remainder taken from reference TRBV25-1 and TRBJ2-3, is EADIYQTPRYLVIGTGKKITLECSQTMGHDKMYWYQQDPGMELHLIHYSYGVNSTEKGDLSSESTVSRIRTEHFPLTLESARPSHTSQYLCASSDPRGGLGTDTQYFGPGTRLTVL.

The table lists this clone with a count of one. The J gene is TRBJ1-3, the V gene TRBV5-1; TRBD1 matches at 10 bases. This CDR3 contains 19 residues. The V gene end was trimmed by 2 bases and the J gene end by 0 bases; junction bases not matched to a gene: 11. Germline V gives CDR1 SGHRS, CDR2 YFSETQ. The CDR3 spells CASSFTWTGGALSGNTIYF. CDR3 coding DNA: TGCGCCAGCAGCTTCACGTGGACAGGGGGAGCTCTCTCTGGAAACACCATATATTTT. The variable domain in full, with the rest retrieved from reference TRBV5-1 and TRBJ1-3, is KAGVTQTPRYLIKTRGQQVTLSCSPISGHRSVSWYQQTPGQGLQFLFEYFSETQRNKGNFPGRFSGRQFSNSRSEMNVSTLELGDSALYLCASSFTWTGGALSGNTIYFGEGSWLTVV.

The V gene is TRBV9, the J gene TRBJ1-2, with 8 nucleotides matching TRBD1. The germline V gene has CDR1 SGDLS and CDR2 YYNGEE. The CDR3 sequence is 14 residues long. The junction had 7 bases not matched to a gene; V was cut back by 4 bases and J by 5 bases. CDR3 in amino acids: CASSLDRAGYGYTF. For the CDR3, the DNA is TGTGCCAGCAGCCTGGACAGGGCGGGGTATGGCTACACCTTC.

The genes are TRBV7-2 and TRBJ1-2, with D perhaps matching TRBD1 (6 bases). This CDR3 contains 15 residues. The V end lost 4 bases, the J end lost 8 bases, and 20 bases lay between the germline ends. CDR1 is SGHTA and CDR2 is FQGNSA in the germline V gene. The CDR3 sequence: CASSSVGRSGDGYTF. The CDR3 coding sequence is TGTGCCAGCAGCTCCGTAGGCAGGTCAGGGGACGGCTACACCTTC.

The gene calls are TRBV4-1 and TRBJ2-3, with TRBD2 matching 10 bases. J was trimmed by 4 bases and V by 0 bases; bases with no gene match: 10. The CDR3 loop spans 18 amino acids. Germline loops: CDR1 MGHRA, CDR2 YSYEKL. Here the CDR3 DNA reads TGCGCCAGCAGCCAAGATCGCCTAGCGGGAGCAGTCGCAGATACGCAGTATTTT. It translates to CASSQDRLAGAVADTQYF.

V gene TRBV6-5 combines with J gene TRBJ1-1; weak D call: TRBD1 (6 bases). Germline CDR1 is MNHEY and CDR2 is SVGAGI. With 6 bases removed from V and 1 base from J, the gap between germline ends came to 12 bases. CDR3 length: 14 amino acids. CDR3 in amino acids: CASSEVTGNTEAFF. CDR3 in DNA: TGTGCCAGCAGCGAAGTGACAGGGAACACTGAAGCTTTCTTT.

This clone was found once. CDR3 sequence reads: CASSFGTSSWGEQFF. The CDR3 nucleotides are TGTGCCAGCAGCTTCGGGACTAGCTCGTGGGGTGAGCAGTTCTTC. The rearrangement links TRBV7-2 to TRBJ2-1, with 9 positions matching TRBD2. This CDR3 has 15 residues. Germline V gene lookup returns CDR1 SGHTA and CDR2 FQGNSA. After removal of 3 bases from V and 9 bases from J, the junction contained 9 bases not matched to a gene.

The chain joins TRBV2 to TRBJ2-7; 8 bases match TRBD2. Trimming took 2 bases from V and 8 from J; bases not matched to a gene: 8. The CDR3 contains 14 residues. Looked up from germline, CDR1 is SNHLY and CDR2 is FYNNEI. This CDR3 reads CASSEPLAGVKQYF. In DNA form, the CDR3 reads TGTGCCAGCAGTGAACCGCTAGCGGGTGTGAAGCAGTACTTC.

This chain uses TRBV28 with TRBJ1-2; no reliable D call. V was trimmed by 9 bases and J by 8 bases, leaving 22 bases between them. Germline assignment: CDR1 MDHEN and CDR2 SYDVKM. The CDR3 has 14 residues. CDR3 nucleotides: TGTGCCAGTCAAGCTAGCCTCGGGCCAATGGGCTACACCTTC. It translates to CASQASLGPMGYTF.

Details on this clone: A junction boundary mismatches the germline segment, possibly from a read error. This same CDR3 is encoded by further DNA sequences in the sample. This chain links TRBV6-5 with TRBJ1-1; the match to TRBD1 covers 10 bases. The CDR3 has 15 amino acids. Germline V gene lookup returns CDR1 MNHEY and CDR2 SVGAGI. CDR3 in DNA: TGTGCCAGCAGAGATTGGACAGGGGGATACACTGAGGCTTTCTTT. Amino acids: CASRDWTGGYTEAFF.

The chain links TRBV7-9 to TRBJ2-1; TRBD1 is a possible D gene (5 bases). The CDR3 is made up of 13 amino acids. CDR1 is SEHNR, CDR2 FQNEAQ, per germline (reference sequence). Trimming removed 1 base at V and 10 bases at J, with 11 bases between. In nucleotides, the CDR3 is TGTGCCAGCAGCTTAGAGGGGCTGGGGGAGCAGTTCTTC. Its protein is CASSLEGLGEQFF. The variable domain in full, with the rest retrieved from reference TRBV7-9 and TRBJ2-1, is DTGVSQNPRHKITKRGQNVTFRCDPISEHNRLYWYRQTLGQGPEFLTYFQNEAQLEKSRLLSDRFSAERPKGSFSTLEIQRTEQGDSAMYLCASSLEGLGEQFFGPGTRLTVL.

V and J are TRBV10-3 and TRBJ2-5; TRBD2 matches at 8 bases. The J call may be incorrect, as the DNA end agrees better with TRBJ2-7. The CDR3 is made up of 15 amino acids. Germline values: CDR1 ENHRY, CDR2 SYGVKD. CDR3 region: CAISAGGTRTLEQYF. The CDR3 DNA reads as TGTGCCATCAGTGCTGGGGGGACTAGAACACTCGAGCAGTACTTC.

The chain links TRBV18 to TRBJ1-5; D might be TRBD1 (5 bases). Trimming cost V 4 bases and J 5 bases, with 6 bases left between them. CDR1 is KGHSH and CDR2 is LQKENI in the germline V gene. This CDR3 comprises 12 residues. The chain's CDR3 is CASSQGDQPQHF. DNA for the CDR3: TGTGCCAGCTCACAAGGGGATCAGCCCCAGCATTTT.

This chain uses TRBV11-2 with TRBJ2-4; D is unresolved. The V end was cut by 0 bases, the J end by 8 bases, with 5 bases between. Looked up from germline, CDR1 is SGHAT and CDR2 is FQNNGV. The CDR3 totals 12 residues. CDR3 nucleotides: TGTGCCAGCAGCTTAGACTCCCACATTCAGTACTTC. Amino acid sequence: CASSLDSHIQYF.